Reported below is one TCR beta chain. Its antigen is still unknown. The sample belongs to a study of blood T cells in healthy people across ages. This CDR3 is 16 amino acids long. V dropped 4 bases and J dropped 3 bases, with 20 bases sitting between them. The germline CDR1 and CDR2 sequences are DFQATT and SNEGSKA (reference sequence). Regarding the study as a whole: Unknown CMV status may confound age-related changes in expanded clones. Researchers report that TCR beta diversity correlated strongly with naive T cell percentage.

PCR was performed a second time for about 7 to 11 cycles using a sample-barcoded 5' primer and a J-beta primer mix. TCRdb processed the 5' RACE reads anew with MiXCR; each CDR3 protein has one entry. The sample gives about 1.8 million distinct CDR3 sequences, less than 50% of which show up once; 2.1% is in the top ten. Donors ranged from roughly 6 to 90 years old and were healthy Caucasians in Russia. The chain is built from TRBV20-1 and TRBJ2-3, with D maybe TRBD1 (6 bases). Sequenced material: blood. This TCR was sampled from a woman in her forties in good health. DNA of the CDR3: TGCAGTGCTAAACCGGTGTGGGGGCTTTTTACAGATACGCAGTATTTT. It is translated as CSAKPVWGLFTDTQYF.